The clone carrying this TCR beta chain was observed a handful of times. Its specificity is not known. The data originate from a study of coeliac disease. Study observations and caveats: Unbiased detection of gliadin-specific T cells was judged not feasible with this approach. Active celiac intraepithelial and lamina propria samples had lower TRB and TRG clonality than control samples.

This table comes from immunoSEQ multiplex PCR, and its TCRdb copy is limited to in-frame clones, with some not included. The sample lists some 8,900 clones; over 60% were seen once. Source material: lamina propria lymphocytes from the gut. The TCR comes from an older woman with celiac disease.

The CDR3 bases are TGTGCCTGGAGTGTTACGGGGGACGACCCCATATATTTT. It is translated as CAWSVTGDDPIYF. The rearrangement joins TRBV30 to TRBJ1-3; tentatively, D is TRBD1 (5 bases). Deletions cut 0 bases from V and 11 bases from J, with 14 bases between. This CDR3 region has 13 residues. The germline V gene encodes CDR1 GTSNPN and CDR2 SVGIG (reference sequence).